This T cell receptor beta chain was obtained from a study of sequential checkpoint blockade in melanoma. Treatment described: randomized to nivolumab then ipilimumab (arm A) or the reverse (arm B). DNA-damaging chemotherapy had not been given to any patient beforehand. Sorted cells were live CD3+CD8+, lacking CD19 and CD56, from PBMCs. Clones were read by immunoSEQ multiplex PCR, and TCRdb kept only the in-frame ones, dropping some. Among about 24,000 clones listed, roughly four fifths were seen once. Trimming shortened V by 6 bases and J by 4 bases, and 13 bases separated the two germline ends. CDR1 is LNHDA, CDR2 SQIVND, per germline (reference sequence). The CDR3 has 14 amino acids.

The sample consisted of CD8+ T cells sorted from blood (inferred from file names), taken from a patient given nivolumab and ipilimumab in sequence. This TCR derives from a human donor with melanoma. This chain links TRBV19 with TRBJ1-3; no clear D. CDR3 sequence (DNA): TGTGCCAGTAGCCAGACGGTCAGGGGAAACACCATATATTTT. The encoded protein is CASSQTVRGNTIYF.